This is a list of T cell receptor beta chains from one sample in a study of cytomegalovirus exposure and HLA in healthy donors. Assay: immunoSEQ multiplex PCR; the TCRdb copy retains only in-frame clones and omits some. The table includes 140,000 or so clones, around four fifths detected once. Sequencing was carried out using PBMCs. Source of these receptors: a woman aged 55 to 70 in good health and CMV-seropositive. Each CDR3 is given with its conserved first and last residue.

j_call,v_call,cdr3_aa
TRBJ2-7,TRBV29-1,CSATGYSSYEQYF
TRBJ2-1,TRBV5-4,CASNPGTNYNEQFF
TRBJ2-7,TRBV5-4,CASSLAGPHYEQYF
TRBJ2-7,TRBV5-6,CASSLIAGGPLYEQYF
TRBJ2-1,TRBV7-9,CASSSGVEVGEQFF
TRBJ1-2,TRBV12-5,CASGLTGQGGYYGYTF
TRBJ1-2,TRBV4-1,CASSLGPGQGYGYTF
TRBJ2-1,TRBV6-5,CASSPSGIYNEQFF
TRBJ2-1,TRBV11-2,CASSLDLKGLPLNEQFF
TRBJ2-1,TRBV27,CASSFRTETRDTEQFF
TRBJ2-7,TRBV14,CASSQEAGWDEQYF
TRBJ2-7,TRBV4-1,CASRTESSYEQYF
TRBJ1-5,TRBV18,CASSPFPGQGTQPQHF
TRBJ2-1,TRBV15,CATSRDWLAGAHNEQFF
TRBJ2-7,TRBV19,CASSAIGQVASYEQYF
TRBJ1-1,TRBV7-2,CASSLVVRTEAFF
TRBJ1-2,TRBV5-1,CASSLDSPTGGYTF
TRBJ1-2,TRBV2,CAQQEETGGYTF
TRBJ1-5,TRBV19,CASSIAGKNQPQHF
TRBJ2-1,TRBV27,CASTSGLGNGNEQFF
TRBJ1-1,TRBV30,CAWSGGYTEAFF
TRBJ1-1,TRBV7-6,CASSPGGGYLNTEAFF
TRBJ2-7,TRBV29-1,CSGPGQNPYEQYF
TRBJ1-1,TRBV2,CASSEERGVTEAFF
TRBJ2-3,TRBV5-1,CASSPGLRTTDTQYF
TRBJ1-1,TRBV4-1,CASSHPAQGGGTEAFF
TRBJ1-4,TRBV7-9,CASSLSGSDTNEKLFF
TRBJ1-3,TRBV27,CASSLSRTFSGNTIYF
TRBJ2-1,TRBV7-8,CASSVRGGKQFF
TRBJ1-2,TRBV2,CASRDLRDTYGYTF
TRBJ2-3,TRBV7-9,CASRTTGTSAYLMQYF
TRBJ1-1,TRBV18,CASSPPGQGEAFF
TRBJ2-5,TRBV7-8,CASSPVLETQYF
TRBJ2-7,TRBV28,CASSPGPGRYEQYF
TRBJ1-1,TRBV28,CASSFLGQPNTEAFF
TRBJ2-3,TRBV5-1,CASSPDSTSTDTQYF
TRBJ2-5,TRBV13,CASSLGLGTQEQYF
TRBJ1-2,TRBV4-1,CASSPLDRAYGYTF
TRBJ2-7,TRBV27,CASSLGGGGGYEQYF
TRBJ2-1,TRBV9,CGEGILSNEQFF
TRBJ1-3,TRBV14,CASSPLGVRNTIYF
TRBJ2-3,TRBV11-3,CASSLDRGPTDTQYF
TRBJ2-5,TRBV6-1,CASSEGRAGLYQETQYF
TRBJ2-7,TRBV5-4,CASSFGGYEQYF
TRBJ2-4,TRBV11-3,CASSTGDSKNIQYF
TRBJ2-7,TRBV28,CASSLGRLAGREQYF
TRBJ2-1,TRBV7-9,CASSSGTGPANEQFF
TRBJ2-7,TRBV9,CASSPRPGQGSGEQYF
TRBJ1-5,TRBV7-9,CASSLFIGAGNNQPQHF
TRBJ1-2,TRBV7-9,CASSRDSNYGYTF
TRBJ1-3,TRBV4-1,CASSALTQGTNTIYF
TRBJ2-5,TRBV29-1,CSVGVAGAPGETQYF
TRBJ2-3,TRBV12-1,CASSLTPGRARNTQYF